The rows below give T cell receptor beta chains drawn from one sample of a study of shared clonotypes between healthy human individuals. Measured with immunoSEQ multiplex PCR; TCRdb has only the in-frame clones, and not every one. The table includes about 2 million clones, about 95% detected once. The specimen sequenced was naive CD8+ T cells sorted from blood. The origin of the receptors is a man younger than 35 in good health. Each CDR3 is given with its conserved first and last residue. The order of the fields is J gene, V gene, D gene, clone size, CDR3 length, CDR3 protein, CDR3 DNA. The D gene is left open where the match is weak. Expanded clones get a size class; other rows say once, few or many, or leave the size out.

>TRBJ2-7|TRBV7-6|.|.|14
CASSESPDGYEQYF
TGTGCCAGCAGTGAGAGCCCGGACGGGTACGAGCAGTACTTC
>TRBJ2-7|TRBV5-1|.|.|15
CASSLTLTVISEQYF
TGCGCCAGCAGCTTGACACTAACAGTAATCTCCGAGCAGTACTTC
>TRBJ2-5|TRBV14|.|once|14
CASSQEYGWETQYF
TGTGCCAGCAGCCAAGAATACGGATGGGAGACCCAGTACTTC
>TRBJ2-7|TRBV29-1|.|.|10
CSVRDGQQYF
TGCAGCGTTAGGGACGGTCAGCAGTACTTC
>TRBJ1-1|TRBV7-9|TRBD1|.|17
CASSSRQGDTLGTEAFF
TGTGCCAGCAGCTCCAGACAGGGGGATACTCTGGGGACTGAAGCTTTCTTT
>TRBJ2-1|TRBV9|TRBD1|.|16
CASYTEGDSKIGEQFF
TGTGCCAGCTATACTGAAGGGGACAGTAAAATAGGTGAGCAGTTCTTC
>TRBJ1-2|TRBV2|TRBD1|.|14
CASTAPGTVYGYTF
TGTGCCAGCACAGCACCCGGGACAGTTTATGGCTACACCTTC
>TRBJ2-2|TRBV10-2|.|.|12
CASSEPTGELFF
TGCGCCAGCAGTGAGCCGACCGGGGAGCTGTTTTTT
>TRBJ2-3|TRBV5-4|.|.|14
CASSEGVNQDTQYF
TGTGCCAGCAGCGAAGGAGTCAACCAGGATACGCAGTATTTT
>TRBJ2-1|TRBV7-9|TRBD2|.|15
CASSLVLAGYNEQFF
TGTGCCAGCAGCTTAGTACTAGCGGGGTACAATGAGCAGTTCTTC
>TRBJ1-1|TRBV7-2|.|.|14
CASSSGTAFTEAFF
TGTGCCAGCAGCTCAGGGACCGCCTTCACTGAAGCTTTCTTT
>TRBJ1-2|TRBV11-2|TRBD1|.|14
CASSLGTGAYGYTF
TGTGCCAGCAGCTTAGGGACAGGGGCCTATGGCTACACCTTC
>TRBJ1-5|TRBV27|.|few|15
CASQEVAYSNQPQHF
TGTGCCAGCCAGGAGGTAGCGTATAGCAATCAGCCCCAGCATTTT
>TRBJ2-1|TRBV2|.|.|14
CAAAGGSNYNEQFF
TGTGCCGCGGCAGGCGGAAGTAACTACAATGAGCAGTTCTTC
>TRBJ2-7|TRBV7-9|.|.|15
CASSPRGSQGYEQYF
TGTGCCAGCAGCCCGCGCGGGTCCCAAGGCTACGAGCAGTACTTC
>TRBJ2-7|TRBV11-2|TRBD2|.|15
CASSYTSGISYEQYF
TGTGCCAGCAGCTACACTAGCGGGATCTCCTACGAGCAGTACTTC
>TRBJ2-3|TRBV7-9|.|.|14
CASSSVQGTDTQYF
TGTGCCAGCAGCTCAGTGCAGGGGACAGATACGCAGTATTTT
>TRBJ2-7|TRBV14|TRBD1|.|15
CASSQGTGVVYEQYF
TGTGCCAGCAGCCAAGGAACAGGGGTGGTCTACGAGCAGTACTTC
>TRBJ2-5|TRBV2|.|.|16
CASSQNSDQGFETQYF
TGTGCCAGCAGTCAAAATTCGGACCAGGGCTTCGAGACCCAGTACTTC
>TRBJ2-3|TRBV6-7|.|.|8
CGKDTQYF
TGTGGGAAGGATACGCAGTATTTT
>TRBJ2-7|TRBV4-1|TRBD2|.|17
CASSQDGQRGAFYEQYF
TGCGCCAGCAGCCAAGATGGACAGCGGGGGGCGTTCTACGAGCAGTACTTC
>TRBJ2-7|TRBV5-6|TRBD1|.|15
CASSLGTGKSYEQYF
TGTGCCAGCAGCTTGGGGACAGGGAAATCCTACGAGCAGTACTTC
>TRBJ2-1|TRBV19|.|once|18
CASSSKSSRGEVNNEQFF
TGTGCCAGTAGCTCAAAGAGCTCAAGGGGGGAGGTTAACAATGAGCAGTTCTTC
>TRBJ1-4|TRBV13|.|.|13
CASSFPQSSELFF
TGTGCCAGCAGCTTCCCGCAGTCCTCGGAACTGTTTTTT
>TRBJ2-7|TRBV9|.|.|13
CASSVDDSYEQYF
TGTGCCAGCAGCGTAGACGACTCCTACGAGCAGTACTTC
>TRBJ2-7|TRBV15|.|.|13
CATSSTRGYEQYF
TGTGCCACCAGCAGCACACGGGGCTACGAGCAGTACTTC
>TRBJ2-7|TRBV15|.|once|15
CATSIMITGTYEQYF
TGTGCCACCAGCATAATGATCACGGGAACCTACGAGCAGTACTTC
>TRBJ1-4|TRBV4-1|.|.|12
CASSLTGEKLFF
TGCGCCAGCAGCCTCACCGGAGAAAAACTGTTTTTT
>TRBJ1-5|TRBV9|.|.|14
CASSGEEQGQPQHF
TGTGCCAGCAGCGGCGAAGAACAGGGCCAGCCCCAGCATTTT
>TRBJ2-7|TRBV4-3|.|.|14
CASSQDYGGYEQYF
TGCGCCAGCAGCCAAGATTATGGGGGGTACGAGCAGTACTTC
>TRBJ2-3|TRBV28|.|.|13
CASSFGGTDTQYF
TGTGCCAGCAGTTTTGGGGGAACAGATACGCAGTATTTT
>TRBJ2-7|TRBV7-2|.|.|16
CASSLAPLGHPYEQYF
TGTGCCAGCAGCCTCGCGCCCCTGGGACACCCCTACGAGCAGTACTTC
>TRBJ2-7|TRBV19|TRBD1|.|13
CASSPGTGDEQYF
TGTGCCAGTAGTCCCGGGACAGGAGACGAGCAGTACTTC
>TRBJ2-3|TRBV2|.|.|11
CARQITDTQYF
TGTGCCAGACAGATCACAGATACGCAGTATTTT
>TRBJ2-1|TRBV4-1|.|.|12
CASSQEIHDQFF
TGCGCCAGCAGCCAAGAAATACATGACCAGTTCTTC
>TRBJ2-2|TRBV10-1|.|.|15
CASSDRTNSAGELFF
TGCGCCAGCAGTGACCGGACCAACAGCGCCGGGGAGCTGTTTTTT
>TRBJ2-5|TRBV7-9|TRBD1|.|14
CASRETGGSETQYF
TGTGCCAGCAGGGAAACAGGGGGATCGGAGACCCAGTACTTC
>TRBJ2-7|TRBV5-1|.|.|13
CASSSFRSYEQYF
TGCGCCAGCAGCTCATTTAGGTCCTACGAGCAGTACTTC
>TRBJ2-7|TRBV6-6|TRBD2|.|14
CASTPTGTSEEQYF
TGTGCCAGCACCCCCACGGGAACTAGCGAAGAGCAGTACTTC
>TRBJ1-3|TRBV4-1|.|.|15
CASSQAGVDGNTIYF
TGCGCCAGCAGCCAAGCAGGGGTCGATGGAAACACCATATATTTT
>TRBJ2-7|TRBV14|.|.|12
CASSLTFYEQYF
TGTGCCAGCAGCCTTACCTTCTACGAGCAGTACTTC
>TRBJ2-5|TRBV7-6|.|.|13
CASSLGGRETQYF
TGTGCCAGCAGCTTAGGTGGAAGGGAGACCCAGTACTTC
>TRBJ1-5|TRBV7-9|.|once|13
CASSLIADQPQHF
TGTGCCAGCAGCTTAATTGCGGATCAGCCCCAGCATTTT
>TRBJ1-1|TRBV29-1|.|.|13
CSVEEGVYTEAFF
TGCAGCGTTGAAGAGGGGGTGTACACTGAAGCTTTCTTT
>TRBJ1-1|TRBV4-2|.|.|14
CASSLGTENTEAFF
TGTGCCAGCAGCCTTGGGACGGAGAACACTGAAGCTTTCTTT
>TRBJ2-7|TRBV2|.|.|14
CASSEGRGSYEQYF
TGTGCCAGCAGTGAAGGGCGGGGCTCCTACGAGCAGTACTTC
>TRBJ1-1|TRBV7-9|.|.|12
CASRSMNTEAFF
TGTGCCAGCAGGTCCATGAACACTGAAGCTTTCTTT
>TRBJ2-7|TRBV6-5|.|.|13
CASSLGVVYEQYF
TGTGCCAGCAGTTTAGGGGTTGTCTACGAGCAGTACTTC
>TRBJ2-7|TRBV5-1|.|.|14
CASSIGTQTYEQYF
TGCGCCAGCAGCATCGGGACACAAACCTACGAGCAGTACTTC
>TRBJ2-7|TRBV4-1|.|.|16
CASSQAFPSRTYEQYF
TGCGCCAGCAGCCAAGCCTTTCCGTCCCGTACCTACGAGCAGTACTTC
>TRBJ2-7|TRBV5-1|.|.|14
CASSLTGHSYEQYF
TGCGCCAGCAGCTTGACAGGGCACTCCTACGAGCAGTACTTC
>TRBJ2-7|TRBV2|.|.|10
CASSNYEQYF
TGTGCCAGCAGTAACTACGAGCAGTACTTC
>TRBJ1-3|TRBV13|.|.|14
CASSLGGMGNTIYF
TGTGCCAGCAGCTTGGGGGGGATGGGAAACACCATATATTTT
>TRBJ2-7|TRBV5-6|.|.|14
CASSLGSPGYEQYF
TGTGCCAGCAGCTTGGGAAGCCCTGGTTACGAGCAGTACTTC